The 31 T cell receptor beta chains given below trace back to one sample, sequenced in a study of T cells after posttransplantation cyclophosphamide. Only in-frame clones appear in the TCRdb table, and some are missing; sequencing was by immunoSEQ multiplex PCR. The table lists 7,500 to 10,000 clones, 95% to 98% of them singletons. The naive gate required viable CD3+CD4+ or CD3+CD8+ cells with CCR7+CD45RA+CD45RO-CD95-CD27+CD28+ phenotype. The specimen was naive CD4+ T cells sorted from PBMCs. These receptor sequences come from a woman in her sixties or seventies in good health, CMV-negative, and a related stem cell transplant donor.

CDR3 nucleotide sequence: TGCAGCGTTGAAGATGGACTCGGCGCTCACACAGATACGCAGTATTTT. Its protein is CSVEDGLGAHTDTQYF. The rearrangement links TRBV29-1 to TRBJ2-3; TRBD2 might be the D (5 bases). Between the trimmed V and J ends, which lost 0 bases and 2 bases, there was a span of 15 bases. Germline CDR1 and CDR2: SQVTM and ANQGSEA. This CDR3 has 16 residues.

This sequence joins TRBV19 and TRBJ2-3; no clear D. V lost 3 bases, J lost 1 base, and 8 bases lay in between. The CDR3 loop spans 14 amino acids. The germline CDR1 and CDR2 sequences are LNHDA and SQIVND (reference sequence). The CDR3, as DNA: TGTGCCAGTAGTATTCTAGGTCGCACAGATACGCAGTATTTT. Protein sequence: CASSILGRTDTQYF.

This clone was observed a single time. V is TRBV6-1 and J is TRBJ2-3, with 9 bases aligning to TRBD2. Germline-derived CDR1 and CDR2 are MNHNS and SASEGT. Trimming at V came to 4 bases and at J to 0 bases, leaving 8 bases not matched to a gene. The CDR3 spans 17 residues. The CDR3 loop reads CASSARLAGSSTDTQYF. The DNA for the CDR3 is TGTGCCAGCAGTGCCCGCCTAGCGGGATCTAGCACAGATACGCAGTATTTT.

This chain connects TRBV7-7 to TRBJ2-1; TRBD2 matches at 10 bases. The CDR3 covers 15 residues. CDR1 SSHAT and CDR2 FNYEAQ come from the germline V gene (reference sequence). V lost 5 bases, J lost 8 bases, and 9 bases stayed unmatched. The CDR3 reads CASSLGLARADEQFF. The CDR3 nucleotides are TGTGCCAGCAGCCTGGGACTAGCGAGAGCGGATGAGCAGTTCTTC.

This chain links TRBV4-2 with TRBJ2-5; a weak D match, TRBD2 (5 bases). The CDR3 consists of 14 residues. Germline V CDR1 and CDR2: LGHNA, YNFKEQ. V lost 1 base to trimming and J lost 2 bases, with 8 bases between them. The CDR3 reads CASSQGRGQETQYF. The CDR3 DNA sequence: TGTGCCAGCAGCCAAGGACGGGGACAAGAGACCCAGTACTTC.

The J gene is TRBJ1-2, the V gene TRBV7-8, with D maybe TRBD1 (5 bases). In germline, CDR1 is SGHVS, CDR2 FQNEAQ. Trimming took off 6 bases at V and 3 bases at J, with 14 bases between the two ends. CDR3 length: 14 amino acids. In DNA, the CDR3 is TGTGCCAGCAGTGGGGGGGTTAGGGACTATGGCTACACCTTC. Its translation: CASSGGVRDYGYTF.

The DNA for the CDR3 is TGTGCCAGCAGCTTAAGAAGGGGTGACATTCAGTACTTC. Translating it yields CASSLRRGDIQYF. The chain combines TRBV11-1 with TRBJ2-4, with D perhaps TRBD1 (5 bases). CDR1 SGHAT and CDR2 FQDESV come from the germline V gene (reference sequence). This CDR3 spans 13 amino acids. The V end lost 2 bases, the J end lost 8 bases, and 10 bases lay between the germline ends.

The rearrangement joins TRBV7-2 to TRBJ2-1, with a tentative D call TRBD1 (6 bases). Germline loops: CDR1 SGHTA, CDR2 FQGNSA. Deletions cut 0 bases from V and 5 bases from J, with 8 bases between. The CDR3 has 14 residues. CDR3 protein: CASSLATGNNEQFF. CDR3 coding DNA: TGTGCCAGCAGCTTAGCGACAGGTAACAATGAGCAGTTCTTC.

The rearrangement uses TRBV9 and TRBJ1-1; unclear D gene. Germline loops: CDR1 SGDLS, CDR2 YYNGEE. The CDR3 spans 15 residues. V was clipped by 0 bases and J by 1 base, with 10 bases between them. In DNA, the CDR3 is TGTGCCAGCAGCGTAGGTCCAGGAGGGAACACTGAAGCTTTCTTT. Translated: CASSVGPGGNTEAFF.

J is TRBJ2-2 and V is TRBV6-5; the match to TRBD1 covers 8 bases. The germline CDR1 and CDR2 sequences are MNHEY and SVGAGI. Germline trimming cut 5 bases from V and 6 bases from J; bases unmatched to any gene: 2. The CDR3 covers 13 residues. The CDR3 DNA is TGTGCCAGCAGTGTACAGGGGGCCGGGGAGCTGTTTTTT. Its translation is CASSVQGAGELFF.

The chain employs TRBV9 and TRBJ2-3; TRBD2 might be the D (5 bases). V lost 0 bases, J lost 0 bases, and 8 bases lay in between. Germline V gives CDR1 SGDLS, CDR2 YYNGEE. The CDR3 runs 15 residues. The chain's CDR3 is CASSVDQRSTDTQYF. CDR3 nucleotide sequence: TGTGCCAGCAGCGTAGACCAGCGGAGCACAGATACGCAGTATTTT.

The J gene is TRBJ2-3, the V gene TRBV18; weak D call: TRBD1 (5 bases). The CDR3 sequence is 16 residues long. V was cut by 3 bases and J by 0 bases, with 13 bases left in between. The germline V gene encodes CDR1 KGHSH and CDR2 LQKENI. CDR3 bases: TGTGCCAGCTCACCGAGGACAAGCACTAGCACAGATACGCAGTATTTT. Residues: CASSPRTSTSTDTQYF.

The rearrangement joins TRBV29-1 to TRBJ1-2; maybe TRBD1 (5 bases). There are 11 residues in the CDR3. Germline lookup yields CDR1 SQVTM and CDR2 ANQGSEA. The V and J ends lost 4 bases and 5 bases respectively, with 8 bases between them. The CDR3 DNA follows: TGCAGCGTTGCTCCAGGGTATGGCTACACCTTC. It specifies CSVAPGYGYTF.

The CDR3 sequence is CASLKTGASSTDTQYF. In DNA, the CDR3 is TGTGCCAGCTTGAAAACAGGAGCTTCTAGCACAGATACGCAGTATTTT. This chain links TRBV18 with TRBJ2-3; D is perhaps TRBD1 (5 bases). Looked up from germline, CDR1 is KGHSH and CDR2 is LQKENI. The CDR3 has 16 amino acids. The V end was cut by 7 bases, the J end by 0 bases, with 17 bases between.

J is TRBJ2-5 and V is TRBV6-1, with D possibly being TRBD1 (6 bases). Germline V gene lookup returns CDR1 MNHNS and CDR2 SASEGT. The V end lost 0 bases, the J end lost 5 bases, and 13 bases lay between the germline ends. This CDR3 is 15 amino acids long. This CDR3 reads CASSEARGPGETQYF. DNA for the CDR3: TGTGCCAGCAGTGAAGCCAGGGGACCGGGGGAGACCCAGTACTTC.

DNA of the CDR3: TGTGCCAGCAGTTTAGGGGGTTGGGGACTAGCAGACACCGGGGAGCTGTTTTTT. Translation gives CASSLGGWGLADTGELFF. The chain combines TRBV28 with TRBJ2-2, with TRBD2 matching over 9 bases. This CDR3 is 18 amino acids long. The ends lost 2 bases at V and 3 bases at J; junction bases unmatched: 10. Per the germline V gene, CDR1 is MDHEN and CDR2 is SYDVKM.

The chain links TRBV18 to TRBJ1-2; D is ambiguous. The ends were cut back, 1 base at V and 8 bases at J, with 8 bases in the middle. Germline loops: CDR1 KGHSH, CDR2 LQKENI. CDR3 size: 12 residues. CDR3 sequence reads: CASSPRNWGYTF. The CDR3, as DNA: TGTGCCAGCTCACCACGAAACTGGGGCTACACCTTC.

The rearrangement links TRBV6-5 to TRBJ2-6; the D gene is possibly TRBD2 (6 bases). CDR3 length: 15 residues. The V gene's germline CDR1 is MNHEY and CDR2 SVGAGI. The V end lost 2 bases, the J end lost 3 bases, and 8 bases lay between the germline ends. In DNA form, the CDR3 reads TGTGCCAGCAGTTACGGAGGGGTTGGGGCCAACGTCCTGACTTTC. This sequence encodes CASSYGGVGANVLTF.

J is TRBJ1-6 and V is TRBV25-1, with D perhaps matching TRBD1 (5 bases). The CDR3 is made up of 15 amino acids. The germline V gene encodes CDR1 MGHDK and CDR2 SYGVNS. V gave up 5 bases and J gave up 10 bases, with 18 bases separating them. This CDR3 reads CASSPNKGSASPLHF. The CDR3 DNA sequence: TGTGCCAGCAGTCCCAACAAGGGGTCAGCCTCACCCCTCCACTTT.

This rearrangement joins TRBV28 to TRBJ2-1; 9 bases agree with TRBD2. CDR3 length: 15 amino acids. Trimming removed 2 bases from V and 7 bases from J; junction bases left unmatched: 6. From germline, CDR1 is MDHEN and CDR2 SYDVKM. The CDR3 bases are TGTGCCAGCAGTTTAGCGGGAGGGAATAGAAATGAGCAGTTCTTC. Its protein is CASSLAGGNRNEQFF. Drawing the rest from reference TRBV28 and TRBJ2-1, the complete variable domain is DVKVTQSSRYLVKRTGEKVFLECVQDMDHENMFWYRQDPGLGLRLIYFSYDVKMKEKGDIPEGYSVSREKKERFSLILESASTNQTSMYLCASSLAGGNRNEQFFGPGTRLTVL.

The J gene is TRBJ2-7, the V gene TRBV14, with D perhaps matching TRBD2 (6 bases). This CDR3 spans 15 amino acids. Germline CDR1 SGHDN, CDR2 FVKESK. The V gene lost 6 bases and the J gene lost 2 bases, with 17 bases spanning the gap. The CDR3 coding sequence is TGTGCCAGCAGAAATAGCGGAGGATCCCCCTACGAGCAGTACTTC. Translated: CASRNSGGSPYEQYF.

The J gene is TRBJ1-6, the V gene TRBV6-5; D is undetermined. The germline CDR1 and CDR2 sequences are MNHEY and SVGAGI. The ends were cut back, 0 bases at V and 9 bases at J, with 15 bases in the middle. This CDR3 is built from 16 residues. The CDR3 DNA reads TGTGCCAGCAGTTACTCCCCCGGGGTCCCCGGTTCACCCCTCCACTTT. Protein sequence: CASSYSPGVPGSPLHF.

The chain is built from TRBV28 and TRBJ2-5; 7 nucleotides line up with TRBD1. After removal of 6 bases from V and 2 bases from J, the junction contained 6 bases not matched to a gene. This CDR3 has 14 residues. Germline loops: CDR1 MDHEN, CDR2 SYDVKM. The DNA of the CDR3 is TGTGCCAGCAGCGTCGACAGGGTACAAGAGACCCAGTACTTC. It codes for CASSVDRVQETQYF.

The chain links TRBV19 to TRBJ2-1; 8 positions agree with TRBD2. J gave up 4 bases and V 5 bases, and 7 bases lay outside the gene matches. Germline V gene sequence: CDR1 LNHDA, CDR2 SQIVND (reference sequence). The CDR3 runs to 15 residues. The DNA of the CDR3 is TGTGCCAGTAGTCCGCCGGGACTAGTTTACAATGAGCAGTTCTTC. Amino acid sequence: CASSPPGLVYNEQFF.

The chain joins TRBV5-5 to TRBJ2-7, with D perhaps TRBD1 (5 bases). Germline values: CDR1 SGHKS, CDR2 YYEKEE (reference sequence). CDR3 size: 15 residues. Trimming left V 0 bases short and J 3 bases short, with 13 bases between. CDR3 coding DNA: TGTGCCAGCAGCTTGGCCGAAGGGGCCTACTACGAGCAGTACTTC. The encoded protein is CASSLAEGAYYEQYF.

The rearrangement links TRBV9 to TRBJ2-2, with 7 bases lining up with TRBD1. The CDR3 is 15 residues long. The V segment lost 4 bases and the J segment 4 bases; nucleotides outside the gene matches: 7. Per germline, CDR1 SGDLS and CDR2 YYNGEE. Here the CDR3 reads CASSFRGSGTGELFF. The DNA of the CDR3 is TGTGCCAGCAGCTTCAGGGGGTCCGGCACCGGGGAGCTGTTTTTT. The entire variable domain, with the rest obtained from reference TRBV9 and TRBJ2-2, is as follows: DSGVTQTPKHLITATGQRVTLRCSPRSGDLSVYWYQQSLDQGLQFLIQYYNGEERAKGNILERFSAQQFPDLHSELNLSSLELGDSALYFCASSFRGSGTGELFFGEGSRLTVL.

The chain uses TRBV4-3 and TRBJ2-1, with D unresolved. The V and J ends lost 6 bases and 0 bases respectively, with 12 bases between them. This CDR3 comprises 15 residues. Germline values: CDR1 LGHNA, CDR2 YSLEER. This CDR3 reads CASSPSSSSYNEQFF. CDR3 coding DNA: TGCGCCAGCAGTCCCTCTTCCAGCTCCTACAATGAGCAGTTCTTC.

Turning to this clone: The same CDR3 is also encoded by other DNA sequences in this sample. V is TRBV6-5 and J is TRBJ1-5; D is possibly TRBD1 (5 bases). CDR1 MNHEY and CDR2 SVGAGI come from the germline V gene. Trimming shortened V by 0 bases and J by 7 bases, and 7 bases separated the two germline ends. The CDR3 extends over 13 amino acids. This chain's CDR3 is CASSYSRGQPQHF. Written as DNA, the CDR3 is TGTGCCAGCAGTTACTCGCGGGGGCAGCCCCAGCATTTT.

V and J are TRBV28 and TRBJ1-5; 7 bases map to TRBD1. The germline V gene encodes CDR1 MDHEN and CDR2 SYDVKM. The V gene end was trimmed by 3 bases and the J gene end by 0 bases; junction bases not matched to a gene: 5. CDR3 length: 16 amino acids. The CDR3 region is CASSFQGVYSNQPQHF. The CDR3 DNA reads TGTGCCAGCAGTTTTCAGGGGGTATATAGCAATCAGCCCCAGCATTTT. The full variable domain, with the rest looked up from reference TRBV28 and TRBJ1-5, is DVKVTQSSRYLVKRTGEKVFLECVQDMDHENMFWYRQDPGLGLRLIYFSYDVKMKEKGDIPEGYSVSREKKERFSLILESASTNQTSMYLCASSFQGVYSNQPQHFGDGTRLSIL.

CDR3 sequence: CASSLARAGADTQYF. CDR3 sequence (DNA): TGTGCCAGCAGCTTGGCCAGGGCAGGAGCAGATACGCAGTATTTT. This chain joins TRBV5-8 and TRBJ2-3, with a possible D match to TRBD1 (5 bases). Trimming removed 0 bases from V and 4 bases from J, with 12 bases in between. This CDR3 has 15 residues. CDR1 and CDR2 (germline): SGHTS, YDEGEE.

V usage is TRBV19 and J usage is TRBJ1-2; the D gene is possibly TRBD1 (6 bases). This CDR3 has 15 residues. V lost 5 bases to trimming and J lost 0 bases, with 13 bases between them. Germline V gene sequence: CDR1 LNHDA, CDR2 SQIVND (reference sequence). The CDR3 region has the DNA TGTGCCAGTAGTTCCACAGGGATATCTAACTATGGCTACACCTTC. Translated, it gives CASSSTGISNYGYTF.